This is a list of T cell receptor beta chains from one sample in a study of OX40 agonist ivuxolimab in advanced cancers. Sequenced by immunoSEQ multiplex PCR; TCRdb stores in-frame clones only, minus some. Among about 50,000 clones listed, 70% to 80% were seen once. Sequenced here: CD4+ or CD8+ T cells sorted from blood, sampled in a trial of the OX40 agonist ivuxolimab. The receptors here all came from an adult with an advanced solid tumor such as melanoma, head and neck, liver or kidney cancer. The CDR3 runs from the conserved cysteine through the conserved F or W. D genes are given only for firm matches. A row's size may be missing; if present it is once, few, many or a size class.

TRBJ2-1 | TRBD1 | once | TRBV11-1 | CASSSTGEQFF | TGTGCCAGCAGCTCGACAGGGGAGCAGTTCTTC
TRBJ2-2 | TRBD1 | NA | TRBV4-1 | CASSQDPGQVTRTGELFF | TGCGCCAGCAGCCAGGACCCGGGACAGGTAACTCGGACCGGGGAGCTGTTTTTT
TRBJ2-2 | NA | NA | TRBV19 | CAIAGAGTAIITGELFF | TGTGCAATAGCAGGGGCGGGGACAGCAATTATCACCGGGGAGCTGTTTTTT
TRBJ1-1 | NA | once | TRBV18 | CASSLHENTEAFF | TGTGCCAGCTCACTACACGAGAACACTGAAGCTTTCTTT
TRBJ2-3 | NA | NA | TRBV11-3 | CASSFGQRTTSTDTQYF | TGTGCCAGCAGCTTTGGTCAGCGGACCACGAGCACAGATACGCAGTATTTT
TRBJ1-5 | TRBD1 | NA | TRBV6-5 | CASRPGQRYQPQHF | TGTGCCAGCAGACCGGGACAGCGATATCAGCCCCAGCATTTT
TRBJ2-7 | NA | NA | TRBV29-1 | CSVDPQFFKTDCSYEQYF | TGCAGCGTTGATCCACAGTTCTTCAAGACGGATTGCTCCTACGAGCAGTACTTC
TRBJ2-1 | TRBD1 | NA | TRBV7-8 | CASSYLQGEQFF | TGTGCCAGCAGCTACCTACAGGGGGAGCAGTTCTTC
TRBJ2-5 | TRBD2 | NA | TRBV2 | CASSGGLVETQYF | TGTGCCAGCAGCGGGGGACTAGTAGAGACCCAGTACTTC
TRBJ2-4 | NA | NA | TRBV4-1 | CASSQAPGGEEGIQYF | TGCGCCAGCAGCCAAGCCCCCGGAGGCGAGGAGGGCATTCAGTACTTC
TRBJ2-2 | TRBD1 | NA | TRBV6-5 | CASGDRGPPGELFF | TGTGCCAGCGGGGACAGGGGACCCCCTGGGGAGCTGTTTTTT
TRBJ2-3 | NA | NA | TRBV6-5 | CASRRDRRKTDTQYF | TGTGCCAGCAGGAGGGACCGCCGAAAGACAGATACGCAGTATTTT
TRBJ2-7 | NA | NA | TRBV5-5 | CASRFGITSSYEQYF | TGTGCCAGCAGGTTCGGGATAACTTCCTCCTACGAGCAGTACTTC
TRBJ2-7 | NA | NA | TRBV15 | CATSRVRGRGAEQYF | TGTGCCACCAGCAGAGTTAGGGGGAGAGGTGCCGAGCAGTACTTC
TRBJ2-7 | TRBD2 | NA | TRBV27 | CASSSAGLAGGHGGFSEQYF | TGTGCCAGCAGTTCGGCCGGACTAGCGGGAGGTCACGGTGGTTTTTCCGAGCAGTACTTC
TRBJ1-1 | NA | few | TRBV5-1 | CASSLSAGDTEAFF | TGCGCCAGCAGCTTGAGCGCAGGAGATACTGAAGCTTTCTTT
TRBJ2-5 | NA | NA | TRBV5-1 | CASSLSSQETQYF | TGCGCCAGCAGCTTGTCGTCTCAAGAGACCCAGTACTTC
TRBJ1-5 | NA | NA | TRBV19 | CASSWDGRNQPQHF | TGTGCCAGTAGTTGGGACGGTCGCAATCAGCCCCAGCATTTT
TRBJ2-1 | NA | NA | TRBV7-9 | CASSLSGTRYNEQFF | TGTGCCAGCAGCCTTAGCGGTACGCGTTACAATGAGCAGTTCTTC
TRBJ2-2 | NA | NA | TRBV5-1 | CASSLLRTGELFF | TGCGCCAGCAGCTTGTTGCGTACCGGGGAGCTGTTTTTT
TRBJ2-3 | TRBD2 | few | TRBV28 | CASSSPGGREGPDTQYF | TGTGCCAGCAGTTCCCCCGGGGGGCGGGAGGGCCCGGATACGCAGTATTTT
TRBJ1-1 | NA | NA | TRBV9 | CASGGNTEAFF | TGTGCCTCCGGGGGGAACACTGAAGCTTTCTTT
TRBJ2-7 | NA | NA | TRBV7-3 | CASSPTRTGFYEQYF | TGTGCCAGCAGCCCAACCCGAACAGGCTTCTACGAGCAGTACTTC
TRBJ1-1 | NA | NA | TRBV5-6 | CASRPSGWYTEAFF | TGTGCCAGCAGGCCTTCGGGGTGGTACACTGAAGCTTTCTTT
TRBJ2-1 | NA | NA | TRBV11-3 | CASSLGSGNNEQFF | TGTGCCAGCAGCTTAGGTTCGGGTAACAATGAGCAGTTCTTC
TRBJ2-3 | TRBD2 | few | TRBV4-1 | CASRPSGATDTQYF | TGCGCCAGCAGACCTAGCGGGGCTACAGATACGCAGTATTTT
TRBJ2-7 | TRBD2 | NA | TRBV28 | CASSSPAGAYYEQYF | TGTGCCAGCAGTTCCCCAGCGGGAGCTTATTACGAGCAGTACTTC
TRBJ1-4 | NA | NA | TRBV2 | CASSPGEKLFF | TGTGCCAGCAGCCCCGGGGAAAAACTGTTTTTT
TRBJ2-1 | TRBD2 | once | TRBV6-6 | CASSYVRGGEQFF | TGTGCCAGCAGTTACGTGCGGGGGGGTGAGCAGTTCTTC
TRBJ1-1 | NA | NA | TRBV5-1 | CASSYRDTNTEAFF | TGCGCCAGCAGCTACCGGGACACGAACACTGAAGCTTTCTTT
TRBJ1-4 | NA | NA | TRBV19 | CASSMQSNEKLFF | TGTGCCAGTAGTATGCAGTCTAATGAAAAACTGTTTTTT
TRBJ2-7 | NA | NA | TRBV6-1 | CASSEVQGNFHEQYF | TGTGCCAGCAGTGAAGTGCAGGGTAATTTCCACGAGCAGTACTTC
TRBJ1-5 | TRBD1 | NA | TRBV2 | CASSSQGNQPQHF | TGTGCCAGCAGCTCACAGGGGAATCAGCCCCAGCATTTT
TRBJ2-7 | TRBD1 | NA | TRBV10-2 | CASSVAGQGARETYEQYF | TGCGCCAGCAGTGTAGCGGGACAGGGGGCCCGAGAGACCTACGAGCAGTACTTC
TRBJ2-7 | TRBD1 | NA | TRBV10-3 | CAIRGQGGNEQYF | TGTGCCATCAGGGGACAGGGGGGGAACGAGCAGTACTTC
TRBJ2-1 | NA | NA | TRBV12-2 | CASRSQPWGSSYNEQFF | TGTGCAAGTCGCTCCCAACCGTGGGGGAGCTCCTACAATGAGCAGTTCTTC
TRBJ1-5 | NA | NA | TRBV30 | CAWSRTQGPQHF | TGTGCCTGGAGCCGAACGCAAGGGCCCCAGCATTTT
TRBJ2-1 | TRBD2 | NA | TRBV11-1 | CASSHPDRTSGIEQFF | TGTGCCAGCAGCCACCCCGACCGGACTAGCGGGATAGAGCAGTTCTTC
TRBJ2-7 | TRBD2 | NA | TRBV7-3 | CASRKSGGSYEQYF | TGTGCCAGCAGAAAAAGCGGGGGATCCTACGAGCAGTACTTC
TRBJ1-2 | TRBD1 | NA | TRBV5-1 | CASSRGTGGALDYGYTF | TGCGCCAGCAGCCGGGGGACAGGGGGCGCTTTAGACTATGGCTACACCTTC
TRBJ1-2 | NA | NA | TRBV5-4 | CASSLEHGYTF | TGTGCCAGCAGCTTGGAACATGGCTACACCTTC
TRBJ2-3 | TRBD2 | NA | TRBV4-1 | CASSQGLADADTQYF | TGCGCCAGCAGCCAGGGACTAGCTGACGCAGATACGCAGTATTTT
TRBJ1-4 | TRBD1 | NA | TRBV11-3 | CASSKGTENEKLFF | TGTGCCAGCAGCAAAGGGACAGAAAATGAAAAACTGTTTTTT
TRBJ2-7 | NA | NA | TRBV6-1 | CASRAGQLIIYEQYF | TGTGCCAGCAGGGCGGGACAGTTGATTATCTACGAGCAGTACTTC
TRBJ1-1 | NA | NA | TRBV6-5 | CASSYSVGDTEAFF | TGTGCCAGCAGTTACTCGGTCGGGGATACTGAAGCTTTCTTT
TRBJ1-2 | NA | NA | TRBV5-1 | CASSSDGNYGYTF | TGCGCCAGCAGCTCCGACGGGAACTATGGCTACACCTTC
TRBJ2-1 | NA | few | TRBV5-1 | CASSLLASIGGLDNEQFF | TGCGCCAGCAGCTTGCTAGCTAGCATAGGGGGTTTGGACAATGAGCAGTTCTTC
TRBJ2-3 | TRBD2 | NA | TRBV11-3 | CASSQGLASDTQYF | TGTGCCAGCAGCCAAGGACTAGCGTCAGATACGCAGTATTTT
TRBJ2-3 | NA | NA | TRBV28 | CASSLAGAITSTDTQYF | TGTGCCAGCAGCCTCGCGGGGGCGATAACTAGCACAGATACGCAGTATTTT
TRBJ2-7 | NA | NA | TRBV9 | CASSVGDTSYEQYF | TGTGCCAGCAGCGTAGGAGACACGTCCTACGAGCAGTACTTC
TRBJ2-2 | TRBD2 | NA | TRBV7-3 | CASSSKGLAGGTGELFF | TGTGCCAGCAGCTCCAAAGGACTAGCGGGAGGCACCGGGGAGCTGTTTTTT
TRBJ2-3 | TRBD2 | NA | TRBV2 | CASSGGLAGGSQTDTQYF | TGTGCCAGCAGTGGGGGGCTAGCGGGAGGTTCCCAAACAGATACGCAGTATTTT
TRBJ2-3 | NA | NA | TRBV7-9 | CASSLSGTERADTQYF | TGTGCCAGCAGCTTATCGGGAACGGAGCGTGCAGATACGCAGTATTTT
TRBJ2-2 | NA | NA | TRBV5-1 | CASSLGGQATGELFF | TGCGCCAGCAGCTTGGGTGGACAAGCCACCGGGGAGCTGTTTTTT
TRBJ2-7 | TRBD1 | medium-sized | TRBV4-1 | CASSQVGWTGTYEQYF | TGCGCCAGCAGCCAAGTTGGGTGGACAGGGACCTACGAGCAGTACTTC
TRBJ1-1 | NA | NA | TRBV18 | CASSPEAGARNTEAFF | TGTGCCAGCTCACCAGAGGCAGGGGCTAGGAACACTGAAGCTTTCTTT
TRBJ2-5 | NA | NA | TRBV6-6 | CASRSEWGGDETQYF | TGTGCCAGCAGGTCGGAGTGGGGAGGTGATGAGACCCAGTACTTC
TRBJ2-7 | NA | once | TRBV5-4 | CASSFDGGTVEQYF | TGTGCCAGCAGCTTCGATGGGGGAACGGTCGAGCAGTACTTC
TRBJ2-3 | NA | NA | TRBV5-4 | CASSLMGEPQTDTQYF | TGTGCCAGCAGCTTAATGGGGGAGCCCCAGACAGATACGCAGTATTTT